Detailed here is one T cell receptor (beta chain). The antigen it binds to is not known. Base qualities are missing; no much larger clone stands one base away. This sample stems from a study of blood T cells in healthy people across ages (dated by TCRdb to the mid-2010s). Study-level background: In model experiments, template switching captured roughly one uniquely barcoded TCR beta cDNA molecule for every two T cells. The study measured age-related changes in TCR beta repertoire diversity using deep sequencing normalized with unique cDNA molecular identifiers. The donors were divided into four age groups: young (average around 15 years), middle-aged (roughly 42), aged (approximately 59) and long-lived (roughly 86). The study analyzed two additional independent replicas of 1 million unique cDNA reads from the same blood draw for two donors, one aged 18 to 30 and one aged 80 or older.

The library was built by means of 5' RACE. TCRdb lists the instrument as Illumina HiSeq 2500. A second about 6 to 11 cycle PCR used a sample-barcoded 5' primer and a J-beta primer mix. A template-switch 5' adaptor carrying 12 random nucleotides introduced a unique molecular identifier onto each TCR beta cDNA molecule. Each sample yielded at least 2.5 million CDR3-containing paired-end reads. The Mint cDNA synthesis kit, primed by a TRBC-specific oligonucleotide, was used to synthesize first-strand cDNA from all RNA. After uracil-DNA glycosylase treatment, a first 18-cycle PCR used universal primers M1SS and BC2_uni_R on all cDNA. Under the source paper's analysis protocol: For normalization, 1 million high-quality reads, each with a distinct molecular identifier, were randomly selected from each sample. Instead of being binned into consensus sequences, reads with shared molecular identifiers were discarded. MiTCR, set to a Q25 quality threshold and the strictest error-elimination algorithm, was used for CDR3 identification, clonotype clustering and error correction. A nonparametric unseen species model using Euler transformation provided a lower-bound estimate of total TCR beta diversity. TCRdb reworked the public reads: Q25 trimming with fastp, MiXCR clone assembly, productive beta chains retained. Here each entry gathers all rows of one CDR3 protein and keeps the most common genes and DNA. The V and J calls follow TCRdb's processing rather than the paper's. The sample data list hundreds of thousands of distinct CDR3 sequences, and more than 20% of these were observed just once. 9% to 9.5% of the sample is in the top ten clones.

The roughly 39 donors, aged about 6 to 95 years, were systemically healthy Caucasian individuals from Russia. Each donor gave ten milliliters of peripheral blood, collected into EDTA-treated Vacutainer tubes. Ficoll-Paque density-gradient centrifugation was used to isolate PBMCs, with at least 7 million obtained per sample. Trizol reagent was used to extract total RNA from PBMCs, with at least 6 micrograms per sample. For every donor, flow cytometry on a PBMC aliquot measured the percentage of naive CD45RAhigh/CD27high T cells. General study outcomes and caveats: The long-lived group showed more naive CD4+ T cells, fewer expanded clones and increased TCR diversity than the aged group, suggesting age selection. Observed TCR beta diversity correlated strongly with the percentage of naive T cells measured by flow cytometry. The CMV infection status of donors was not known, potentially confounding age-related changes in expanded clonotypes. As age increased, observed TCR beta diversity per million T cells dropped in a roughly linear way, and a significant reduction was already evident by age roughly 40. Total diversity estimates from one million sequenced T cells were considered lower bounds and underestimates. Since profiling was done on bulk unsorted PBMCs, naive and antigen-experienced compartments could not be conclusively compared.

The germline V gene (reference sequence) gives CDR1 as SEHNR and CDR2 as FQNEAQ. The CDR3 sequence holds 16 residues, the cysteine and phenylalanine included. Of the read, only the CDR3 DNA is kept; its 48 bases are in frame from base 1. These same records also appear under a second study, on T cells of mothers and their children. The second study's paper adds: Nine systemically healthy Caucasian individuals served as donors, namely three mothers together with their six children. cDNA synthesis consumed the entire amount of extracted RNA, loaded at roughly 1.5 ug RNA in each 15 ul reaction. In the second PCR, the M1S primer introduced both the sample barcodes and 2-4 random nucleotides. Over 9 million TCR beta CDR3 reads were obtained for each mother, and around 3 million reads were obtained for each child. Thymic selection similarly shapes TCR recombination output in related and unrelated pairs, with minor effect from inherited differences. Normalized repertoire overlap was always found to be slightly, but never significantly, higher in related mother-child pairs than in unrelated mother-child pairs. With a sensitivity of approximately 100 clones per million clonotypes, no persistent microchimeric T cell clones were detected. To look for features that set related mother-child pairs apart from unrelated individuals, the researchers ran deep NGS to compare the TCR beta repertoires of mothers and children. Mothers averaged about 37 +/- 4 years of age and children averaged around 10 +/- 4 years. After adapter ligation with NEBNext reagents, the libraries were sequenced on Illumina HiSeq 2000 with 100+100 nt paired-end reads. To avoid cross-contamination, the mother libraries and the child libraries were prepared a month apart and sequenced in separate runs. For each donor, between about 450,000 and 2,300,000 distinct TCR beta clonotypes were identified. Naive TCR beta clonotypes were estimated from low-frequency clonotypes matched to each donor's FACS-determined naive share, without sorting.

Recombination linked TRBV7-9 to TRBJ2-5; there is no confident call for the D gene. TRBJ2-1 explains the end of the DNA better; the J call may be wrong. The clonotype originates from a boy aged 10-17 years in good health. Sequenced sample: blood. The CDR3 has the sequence CASSLPVHPYYNEQFF. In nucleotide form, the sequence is TGTGCCAGCAGCTTACCCGTACACCCTTACTACAATGAGCAGTTCTTC.